Below, one TCR beta chain is given with its context. Antigen specificity is unknown. The source of the sample is a study of beta chain features in type 1 diabetes. Turning to the study itself: The patients were much like the healthy donors in age, gender and cell yields.

The isolated RNA, all of it, was reverse transcribed, so expressed TCRB transcripts were what got sequenced. Clones were sequenced by immunoSEQ multiplex PCR, and TCRdb holds only the in-frame ones, with some missing. The data contain around 310,000 clones, 13% of them singletons. J lost 11 bases, V lost 4 bases, and 22 bases had no gene match. Germline assignment: CDR1 SEHNR and CDR2 FQNEAQ (reference sequence). The CDR3 is 19 residues long. Study-level findings and limits: Significant though moderate, a shortening of TCRB CDR3s appeared in all four CD4+ subsets of Type 1 diabetes patients. VDJ junctions from patients with type 1 diabetes contained fewer insertions and more deletions. High TCR expression in some cells could lead to their over-representation in cDNA sequencing.

The source of this sequence is a woman between 18 and 29 years old with type 1 diabetes. Sequencing input: naive CD4+ T cells from blood. The gene calls are TRBV7-9 and TRBJ2-3; 12 bases agree with TRBD2. The CDR3 region has the DNA TGTGCCAGCAGCTCCCCCGCGAAGAGACTAGCGGGAGTTCGCAGGCAGCAGTATTTT. Its protein product is CASSSPAKRLAGVRRQQYF.